This is a list of T cell receptor beta chains from one sample in a study of shared clonotypes between healthy human individuals. Generated by immunoSEQ multiplex PCR, the TCRdb table keeps only in-frame clones and is missing some. In the table there are about 2.2 million clones, roughly 95% of which are singletons. Sequenced sample: naive CD8+ T cells from PBMCs. Receptors were obtained from a man in his late teens or twenties in good health. Some clones in this sample may be carry-over from other donors' samples. CDR3s include the opening cysteine and the closing phenylalanine or tryptophan. The order of the fields is D gene, J gene, clone size, V gene, CDR3 protein, CDR3 DNA. A D gene is named only where the DNA matches it firmly. Some rows have no size entry. The others give once, few or many, or a class for an expanded clone.

TRBD2	TRBJ2-5	-	TRBV28	CASSSGLVSETQYF	TGTGCCAGCAGTTCCGGACTAGTTTCGGAGACCCAGTACTTC
-	TRBJ1-2	-	TRBV4-2	CASSQILPRRGDYGYTF	TGTGCCAGCAGCCAAATCCTCCCCCGTAGAGGGGACTATGGCTACACCTTC
TRBD2	TRBJ2-1	-	TRBV28	CASRGLAETYNEQFF	TGTGCCAGCAGGGGACTAGCGGAAACCTACAATGAGCAGTTCTTC
TRBD2	TRBJ2-1	once	TRBV27	CASSIGTSGRAFNEQFF	TGTGCCAGCAGCATCGGGACTAGCGGGAGGGCGTTCAATGAGCAGTTCTTC
-	TRBJ2-1	-	TRBV29-1	CSVGGAMEFF	TGCAGCGTTGGGGGGGCCATGGAGTTCTTC
TRBD1	TRBJ1-1	-	TRBV10-3	CATEPGQGWMNTEAFF	TGTGCCACCGAGCCGGGACAGGGTTGGATGAACACTGAAGCTTTCTTT
TRBD1	TRBJ1-1	-	TRBV2	CASIGQEGTEAFF	TGTGCCAGCATCGGACAGGAGGGCACTGAAGCTTTCTTT
-	TRBJ2-5	-	TRBV9	CASSVFDRETQYF	TGTGCCAGCAGCGTATTTGACCGAGAGACCCAGTACTTC
-	TRBJ2-1	once	TRBV7-8	CAVKGQGGNEQFF	TGTGCCGTTAAAGGCCAAGGGGGCAATGAGCAGTTCTTC
-	TRBJ2-7	-	TRBV29-1	CSVDSGYEQYF	TGCAGCGTTGACTCGGGGTACGAGCAGTACTTC
-	TRBJ1-2	-	TRBV7-8	CASSLGVGGSYGYTF	TGTGCCAGCAGCTTAGGTGTAGGGGGAAGTTATGGCTACACCTTC
-	TRBJ2-2	-	TRBV19	CASSIQSSVLAGELFF	TGTGCCAGTAGTATACAGTCTAGCGTACTGGCCGGGGAGCTGTTTTTT
-	TRBJ1-5	-	TRBV5-8	CASSPEGRQPQHF	TGTGCCAGCAGCCCCGAAGGGAGGCAGCCCCAGCATTTT
-	TRBJ1-1	-	TRBV7-2	CASSTVNTEAFF	TGTGCCAGCAGCACTGTGAACACTGAAGCTTTCTTT
-	TRBJ2-7	-	TRBV5-5	CASSPYRVPHEQYF	TGTGCCAGCAGTCCGTACAGGGTGCCCCACGAGCAGTACTTC
TRBD2	TRBJ2-1	-	TRBV7-8	CASSWRLAGLVNEQFF	TGTGCCAGCAGTTGGAGACTAGCGGGACTGGTCAATGAGCAGTTCTTC
-	TRBJ2-1	-	TRBV21-1	CASSKAPGLAGGYNEQFF	TGTGCCAGCAGCAAAGCACCAGGACTAGCGGGAGGGTACAATGAGCAGTTCTTC
-	TRBJ1-1	few	TRBV9	CASSVAENTEAFF	TGTGCCAGCAGCGTAGCAGAAAACACTGAAGCTTTCTTT
-	TRBJ1-1	-	TRBV28	CASSFGGYTEAFF	TGTGCCAGCAGTTTCGGAGGGTACACTGAAGCTTTCTTT